One sample yielded the 6 T cell receptor beta chains listed below, sequenced in a study of T cells in women clearing cervical HPV infection. Generated by immunoSEQ multiplex PCR, the TCRdb table keeps only in-frame clones and is missing some. Its clone listing holds about 22,000 clones. The specimen was blood buffy coat. The receptors originated from a woman aged 18 to 75 with a cervical HPV16 infection that either progressed to CIN3+ or cleared (not recorded which).

Remarks on this clone: The read halts 3 residues ahead of the CDR3 end, with the missing end drawn from the germline J gene. This chain joins TRBV4-1 and TRBJ2-7; D call uncertain. This CDR3 comprises 15 residues. V shed 3 bases and J shed 6 bases, with 18 bases lying between them. Germline V gene sequence: CDR1 MGHRA, CDR2 YSYEKL. The CDR3 here is CASSHTAFEQSEQYF. CDR3 DNA, as far as it was read: TGCGCCAGCAGCCACACTGCCTTCGAACAGTCCGAG.

On this clone: Coverage ceases 3 residues before the CDR3 finishes, and the germline J gene fills in the end. The rearrangement uses TRBV20-1 and TRBJ2-1; a weak D match, TRBD2 (6 bases). The CDR3 contains 16 residues. V lost 2 bases to trimming and J lost 0 bases, with 14 bases between them. The V gene's germline CDR1 is DFQATT and CDR2 SNEGSKA (reference sequence). This CDR3 reads CSARSLAESSYNEQFF. CDR3 bases read: TGCAGTGCTAGATCACTAGCTGAGAGCTCCTACAATGAG.

CDR3 DNA, as far as it was read: TGTGCCAGCAGTTTCCTAGGACAGACCAACTATGGC. Amino acid sequence: CASSFLGQTNYG. The full CDR3 is CASSFLGQTNYGYTF. The V call is TRBV7-9, the J call TRBJ1-2, with D possibly TRBD1 on 6 matching bases. The read is 3 residues too short to cover the CDR3 end, so that end is filled in from the germline J gene. Trimming removed 6 bases from V and 2 bases from J, with 16 bases in between. Germline CDR1 reads SEHNR; CDR2 reads FQNEAQ (reference sequence). This CDR3 spans 15 amino acids.

About this clone itself: The read terminates 3 residues before the CDR3 end, so the remaining end is supplied by the germline J gene. The rearrangement joins TRBV12-3 or TRBV12-4 to TRBJ2-3, with 16 positions matching TRBD2. The CDR3 spans 19 residues. With V trimmed by 1 base and J by 5 bases, 9 bases remained unmatched. The covered CDR3 bases are TGTGCCAGCAGTTTAGAGATGGGACTAGCGGGAGGGCCAAAAGATACG. Encoded protein: CASSLEMGLAGGPKDT. In full, the CDR3 is CASSLEMGLAGGPKDTQYF.

A note on this clone: The sequence runs out 3 residues before the end of the CDR3; the remainder is reconstructed from the germline J gene. V and J are TRBV2 and TRBJ1-1; TRBD1 aligns across 9 bases. The CDR3 contains 14 residues. The ends lost 5 bases at V and 4 bases at J; junction bases unmatched: 5. Germline-derived CDR1 and CDR2 are SNHLY and FYNNEI. CDR3 bases read: TGTGCCAGCAGTTTCCCGGGACAGGGCACTGAA. Translating gives CASSFPGQGTE. The full CDR3 reads CASSFPGQGTEAFF.

Worth noting for this clone: The CDR3 extends 3 residues past the end of the read, so its final part is completed from the germline J gene. The chain joins TRBV5-6 to TRBJ2-7, with 7 bases fitting TRBD1. V shed 3 bases and J 4 bases; nucleotides not matched to a gene: 7. This CDR3 comprises 14 residues. Germline values: CDR1 SGHDT, CDR2 YYEEEE. CDR3 in amino acids: CASSSQGIRYEQYF. The CDR3 DNA, read in part, is TGTGCCAGCAGCTCACAGGGGATAAGGTACGAG.